The T cell receptor (beta chain) described here comes from a study of identifying expanded T cells in peripheral blood. Study results and caveats: Differentially abundant clones: around 1.1 between replicates, about 17 at 2 to 3 weeks, roughly 18 at four. Variance in clone template counts between two-week samples significantly increased with total template count across all healthy donors.

The repertoire was sequenced with immunoSEQ multiplex PCR; TCRdb's copy has only in-frame clones and lacks some. Of around 130,000 clones in the sample, approximately 86% were seen once. A note on this clone: The antigen remains unidentified.

Collection occurred without any documented infections or immune events in donors. Specimen: blood. The clonotype was recovered from a person aged 18-70 years in good health.

The CDR3 nucleotides are TGTGCCACCAGCAGAGATTCTGGAGACAACGCCTATGGCTACACCTTC. It specifies CATSRDSGDNAYGYTF. The chain uses TRBV15 and TRBJ1-2, with D hard to call. The V and J ends lost 0 bases and 4 bases respectively, with 15 bases between them. The CDR3 is made up of 16 amino acids. The germline CDR1 and CDR2 sequences are LNHNV and YYDKDF (reference sequence).